Presented here are 10 T cell receptor beta chains from one specimen sequenced in a study of esophageal squamous cell carcinoma under preoperative chemotherapy. The time point was: after preoperative PTX-NDP chemotherapy. TCRdb re-analysed the PCR reads in MiXCR, keeping a single row per CDR3 protein. Of about 9,300 distinct CDR3 sequences listed, over 40% are singletons. The specimen was collected from a patient given preoperative chemotherapy. The receptors were gathered from a human donor with esophageal squamous cell carcinoma. The donor label of this sample is uncertain.

V usage is TRBV5-1 and J usage is TRBJ2-3; D remains unclear. Matching the DNA end better, TRBJ2-7 makes the J call doubtful. Germline CDR1 is SGHRS and CDR2 is YFSETQ. CDR3 length: 14 residues. In DNA, the CDR3 is TGCGCCAGCAGGGTGGCCCCGGATAACTACGAGCAGTACTTC. Translating gives CASRVAPDNYEQYF.

By share of the sample, this clonotype is medium-sized. The genes are TRBV27 and TRBJ2-3, with 9 bases that match TRBD2. Looked up from germline, CDR1 is MNHEY and CDR2 is SMNVEV (reference sequence). V lost 5 bases, J lost 3 bases, and 6 bases stayed unmatched. This CDR3 has 15 amino acids. This CDR3 is CASSVTSGWTDTQYF. CDR3 DNA: TGTGCCAGCAGTGTTACTAGCGGGTGGACAGATACGCAGTATTTT.

The rearrangement uses TRBV6-1 and TRBJ2-1; 7 bases match TRBD2. The J call may not be correct, given that the DNA end is closer to TRBJ2-5. CDR3 length equals 17 residues. CDR1 and CDR2 (germline): MNHNS, SASEGT. The CDR3 reads CASSEARSGGVRETQYF. The CDR3, as DNA: TGTGCCAGCAGTGAAGCGCGTTCGGGAGGAGTCCGAGAGACCCAGTACTTC.

This clonotype was detected a few times. The genes are TRBV25-1 and TRBJ2-2; 7 bases fit TRBD2. Trimming took 3 bases from V and 3 from J; bases not matched to a gene: 4. This CDR3 contains 15 residues. The germline gives CDR1 MGHDK, CDR2 SYGVNS. CDR3 region: CASSDLAAYTGELFF. The CDR3 DNA reads as TGTGCCAGCAGTGACCTAGCGGCTTACACCGGGGAGCTGTTTTTT. Combining the CDR3 with reference TRBV25-1 and TRBJ2-2 gives the whole variable domain EADIYQTPRYLVIGTGKKITLECSQTMGHDKMYWYQQDPGMELHLIHYSYGVNSTEKGDLSSESTVSRIRTEHFPLTLESARPSHTSQYLCASSDLAAYTGELFFGEGSRLTVL.

The chain recombines TRBV7-2 with TRBJ2-1; TRBD1 aligns across 7 bases. Germline-derived CDR1 and CDR2 are SGHTA and FQGNSA. V lost 5 bases to trimming and J lost 10 bases; unmatched junction nucleotides: 11. This CDR3 is built from 14 residues. The CDR3 loop reads CASSSRQGSHEQFF. The CDR3 DNA reads TGTGCCAGCAGCAGTAGACAGGGCTCCCACGAGCAGTTCTTC.

As concerns this clonotype: A much larger clone lies one base from this, so it may be a read error. This rearrangement joins TRBV10-1 to TRBJ2-1; 10 bases are a match to TRBD1. This CDR3 contains 15 residues. With 3 bases clipped from V and 11 bases from J, the junction kept 10 bases outside the gene matches. The V gene's germline CDR1 is WNHNN and CDR2 SYGVQD (reference sequence). This CDR3 reads CASSEGTGEVNKQFF. The CDR3 nucleotides read TGCGCCAGCAGTGAAGGGACAGGGGAGGTGAATAAGCAGTTCTTC.

This clonotype was observed a few times. This chain joins TRBV4-1 and TRBJ2-7; perhaps TRBD2 as D (5 bases). This CDR3 has 15 amino acids. Germline lookup yields CDR1 MGHRA and CDR2 YSYEKL. The V and J ends lost 0 bases and 2 bases respectively, with 11 bases between them. As DNA, the CDR3 is TGCGCCAGCAGCCAAGAAGGAGACGGGACCTACGAGCAGTACTTC. Protein product: CASSQEGDGTYEQYF.

This clonotype is classed as medium-sized. J is TRBJ1-4 and V is TRBV7-2; maybe TRBD1 (5 bases). This CDR3 has 20 residues. V lost 5 bases to trimming and J lost 5 bases, with 30 bases between them. CDR1 is SGHTA and CDR2 is FQGNSA in the germline V gene. CDR3 sequence (DNA): TGTGCCAGCAGCCTCAACCTCCGCAGGGTGCTCTCGGCCGGCAATGAAAAACTGTTTTTT. As protein: CASSLNLRRVLSAGNEKLFF.

Only a few counts were recorded for this clonotype. The V and J genes are TRBV12-3 or TRBV12-4 and TRBJ2-3; 9 positions agree with TRBD2. J lost 3 bases, V lost 1 base, and 8 bases had no gene match. The CDR3 loop spans 17 amino acids. CDR3 region: CASSLEGGRGGTDTQYF. CDR3 in DNA: TGTGCCAGCAGTTTAGAAGGCGGGCGGGGGGGGACAGATACGCAGTATTTT.

The rearrangement joins TRBV6-1 to TRBJ2-5; D gene ambiguous. Germline CDR1 reads MNHNS; CDR2 reads SASEGT. This CDR3 has 11 residues. The germline V and J ends were trimmed by 5 bases and 11 bases, with 12 bases remaining between them. The CDR3 spells CASSPGNEQYF. CDR3 bases: TGTGCCAGCAGTCCCGGCAATGAGCAGTACTTC.